The sequence of this T cell receptor beta chain was determined in a study of PD-L1 blockade in urothelial cancer. Across the whole study: Analysis of blood occurred 3 weeks (second dose) and 6 weeks after treatment start. A median blood sample held about 140,000 T cells and about 83,000 unique TCRs.

The ends lost 5 bases at V and 2 bases at J; junction bases unmatched: 14. Germline CDR1 reads MDHEN; CDR2 reads SYDVKM. This CDR3 comprises 17 residues. This clone was found once. Its antigen remains unknown. Time point given: peripheral blood 6 weeks after treatment start. Urothelial carcinoma affected the patients, and it was locally advanced or metastatic. Sequencing was performed with immunoSEQ multiplex PCR; in TCRdb, only in-frame clones are kept and a portion is missing. The table records some 51,000 clones, about 88% of them present only once. Study results and caveats: Durable-benefit patients had greater expansion of tumor-associated blood clones at 3 weeks.

Material: PBMCs, obtained around atezolizumab (anti-PD-L1) treatment. The V call is TRBV28, the J call TRBJ2-7; TRBD1 matches 8 bases. The receptor's source is a man between 60 and 70 years old with urothelial cancer. CDR3 bases: TGTGCCAGCAGTAAGCTGATATGGGGACAGGACACCTACGAGCAGTACTTC. This translates into CASSKLIWGQDTYEQYF.